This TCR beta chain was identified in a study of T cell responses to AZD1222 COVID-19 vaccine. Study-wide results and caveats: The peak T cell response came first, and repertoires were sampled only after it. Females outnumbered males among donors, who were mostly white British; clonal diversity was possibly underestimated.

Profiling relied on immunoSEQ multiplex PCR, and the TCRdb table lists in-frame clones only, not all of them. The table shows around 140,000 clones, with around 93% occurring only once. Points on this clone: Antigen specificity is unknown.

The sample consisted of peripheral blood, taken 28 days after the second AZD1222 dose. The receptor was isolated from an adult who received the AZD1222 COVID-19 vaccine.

The CDR3 sequence: CASSGLQRNSNQPQHF. DNA of the CDR3: TGTGCCAGCAGCGGCCTTCAGCGGAATAGCAATCAGCCCCAGCATTTT. The chain links TRBV7-8 to TRBJ1-5; no definite D call. Trimming pared 5 bases from V and 0 bases from J, leaving 14 bases between. This CDR3 has 16 amino acids. Germline loops: CDR1 SGHVS, CDR2 FQNEAQ.